The rows below give T cell receptor beta chains drawn from one sample of a study of blood T cell repertoires in COVID-19. Some clones are missing from TCRdb's copy, which holds only in-frame ones; the method was immunoSEQ multiplex PCR. The sample holds tens of thousands of clones, around nine tenths seen once. The sequenced sample consisted of peripheral blood. The receptors derive from a woman aged 60-70 years with acute or convalescent COVID-19. Both conserved end residues are part of each CDR3. A D gene is named only where the DNA matches it firmly. Only some rows state a clone size, as once, few, many or a class for expanded clones.

d_call: .; cdr3_length: 13; j_call: TRBJ1-2; v_call: TRBV18; clone_size: .; cdr3_aa: CASSPSGLYGYTF; cdr3_nt: TGTGCCAGCTCACCGTCAGGGTTGTATGGCTACACCTTC
d_call: TRBD2; cdr3_length: 19; j_call: TRBJ2-1; v_call: TRBV7-9; clone_size: .; cdr3_aa: CASSFSKGAAGVVYNEQFF; cdr3_nt: TGTGCCAGCAGCTTCTCTAAGGGCGCGGCGGGAGTTGTCTACAATGAGCAGTTCTTC
d_call: TRBD1; cdr3_length: 19; j_call: TRBJ1-1; v_call: TRBV4-2; clone_size: once; cdr3_aa: CASSQESWKTGGVRTEAFF; cdr3_nt: TGTGCCAGCAGCCAAGAGAGTTGGAAGACAGGGGGCGTGCGCACTGAAGCTTTCTTT
d_call: TRBD2; cdr3_length: 15; j_call: TRBJ2-5; v_call: TRBV5-1; clone_size: .; cdr3_aa: CASKRLAGGAETQYF; cdr3_nt: TGCGCCAGCAAGAGACTAGCGGGGGGTGCAGAGACCCAGTACTTC
d_call: .; cdr3_length: 12; j_call: TRBJ1-2; v_call: TRBV14; clone_size: .; cdr3_aa: CASSQDRYGYTF; cdr3_nt: TGTGCCAGCAGCCAAGATCGGTATGGCTACACCTTC
d_call: TRBD2; cdr3_length: 17; j_call: TRBJ2-3; v_call: TRBV5-1; clone_size: .; cdr3_aa: CASSKTLTSGDTDTQYF; cdr3_nt: TGCGCCAGCAGCAAGACCCTGACTAGCGGGGATACAGATACGCAGTATTTT
d_call: TRBD1; cdr3_length: 16; j_call: TRBJ2-2; v_call: TRBV27; clone_size: .; cdr3_aa: CASSFLGGTNTGELFF; cdr3_nt: TGTGCCAGCAGTTTTTTAGGGGGCACGAACACCGGGGAGCTGTTTTTT
d_call: .; cdr3_length: 13; j_call: TRBJ1-1; v_call: TRBV19; clone_size: .; cdr3_aa: CASSHEGNTEAFF; cdr3_nt: TGTGCCAGTAGCCATGAGGGGAACACTGAAGCTTTCTTT
d_call: .; cdr3_length: 9; j_call: TRBJ1-5; v_call: TRBV19; clone_size: .; cdr3_aa: CASGQPQHF; cdr3_nt: TGTGCCAGTGGCCAGCCCCAGCATTTT
d_call: .; cdr3_length: 13; j_call: TRBJ2-5; v_call: TRBV6-5; clone_size: .; cdr3_aa: CASTPAGRETQYF; cdr3_nt: TGTGCCAGCACCCCGGCGGGCAGGGAGACCCAGTACTTC
d_call: TRBD1; cdr3_length: 17; j_call: TRBJ1-1; v_call: TRBV5-1; clone_size: .; cdr3_aa: CASSLAALGQGATEAFF; cdr3_nt: TGCGCCAGCAGCTTGGCCGCATTGGGCCAGGGGGCCACTGAAGCTTTCTTT
d_call: .; cdr3_length: 16; j_call: TRBJ2-3; v_call: TRBV7-2; clone_size: once; cdr3_aa: CASSLRAGVSTDTQYF; cdr3_nt: TGTGCCAGCAGCTTAAGGGCAGGGGTGAGCACAGATACGCAGTATTTT
d_call: TRBD2; cdr3_length: 13; j_call: TRBJ2-1; v_call: TRBV2; clone_size: .; cdr3_aa: CASGTSWIDEQFF; cdr3_nt: TGTGCCAGTGGGACTAGCTGGATAGATGAGCAGTTCTTC
d_call: TRBD1; cdr3_length: 15; j_call: TRBJ1-4; v_call: TRBV6-6; clone_size: .; cdr3_aa: CASLGQGVLGEKLFF; cdr3_nt: TGTGCCAGCCTCGGGCAGGGGGTGTTAGGGGAAAAACTGTTTTTT
d_call: .; cdr3_length: 13; j_call: TRBJ1-2; v_call: TRBV7-2; clone_size: once; cdr3_aa: CASSASHSYGYTF; cdr3_nt: TGTGCCAGCAGCGCCAGTCACAGCTATGGCTACACCTTC
d_call: TRBD1; cdr3_length: 18; j_call: TRBJ1-6; v_call: TRBV6-2/TRBV6-3; clone_size: once; cdr3_aa: CASSYTRQGSSYNSPLHF; cdr3_nt: TGTGCCAGCAGTTACACCAGACAGGGCAGCTCCTATAATTCACCCCTCCACTTT
d_call: .; cdr3_length: 15; j_call: TRBJ1-4; v_call: TRBV7-9; clone_size: .; cdr3_aa: CASRHQGATNEKLFF; cdr3_nt: TGTGCCAGCAGACACCAGGGTGCAACTAATGAAAAACTGTTTTTT
d_call: TRBD1; cdr3_length: 15; j_call: TRBJ1-2; v_call: TRBV4-2; clone_size: .; cdr3_aa: CASSQDRQGGYGYTF; cdr3_nt: TGTGCCAGCAGCCAAGACCGACAGGGAGGCTATGGCTACACCTTC
d_call: .; cdr3_length: 13; j_call: TRBJ1-1; v_call: TRBV11-3; clone_size: .; cdr3_aa: CASSLAMWTEAFF; cdr3_nt: TGTGCCAGCAGCTTAGCCATGTGGACAGAAGCTTTCTTT
d_call: .; cdr3_length: 16; j_call: TRBJ1-4; v_call: TRBV5-1; clone_size: .; cdr3_aa: CASSYLGQPEGEKLFF; cdr3_nt: TGCGCCAGCAGCTACCTCGGACAGCCAGAAGGAGAAAAACTGTTTTTT
d_call: .; cdr3_length: 14; j_call: TRBJ2-4; v_call: TRBV15; clone_size: .; cdr3_aa: CATTPGMAKNIQYF; cdr3_nt: TGTGCCACGACCCCGGGGATGGCCAAAAACATTCAGTACTTC
d_call: .; cdr3_length: 20; j_call: TRBJ2-1; v_call: TRBV7-6; clone_size: .; cdr3_aa: CASSLGRTRGLSISYNEQFF; cdr3_nt: TGTGCCAGCAGCTTAGGAAGAACCCGAGGACTTTCCATATCCTACAATGAGCAGTTCTTC
d_call: .; cdr3_length: 17; j_call: TRBJ1-1; v_call: TRBV18; clone_size: .; cdr3_aa: CASSPPYGAPGDTEAFF; cdr3_nt: TGTGCCAGCTCACCACCTTATGGGGCCCCGGGGGACACTGAAGCTTTCTTT
d_call: TRBD1; cdr3_length: 14; j_call: TRBJ2-5; v_call: TRBV5-1; clone_size: .; cdr3_aa: CASSLRTGQETQYF; cdr3_nt: TGCGCCAGCAGCTTGAGGACAGGCCAAGAGACCCAGTACTTC
d_call: TRBD1; cdr3_length: 14; j_call: TRBJ2-3; v_call: TRBV11-3; clone_size: .; cdr3_aa: CASSGDRTTDTQYF; cdr3_nt: TGTGCCAGCAGCGGGGACAGGACCACAGATACGCAGTATTTT
d_call: .; cdr3_length: 14; j_call: TRBJ2-5; v_call: TRBV18; clone_size: .; cdr3_aa: CASSPGAGQETQYF; cdr3_nt: TGTGCCAGCTCACCGGGGGCAGGCCAAGAGACCCAGTACTTC
d_call: TRBD2; cdr3_length: 12; j_call: TRBJ2-3; v_call: TRBV7-2; clone_size: .; cdr3_aa: CASSPGGNTQYF; cdr3_nt: TGTGCCAGCAGCCCGGGAGGAAATACGCAGTATTTT
d_call: .; cdr3_length: 13; j_call: TRBJ2-2; v_call: TRBV19; clone_size: .; cdr3_aa: CASRPAVTGELFF; cdr3_nt: TGTGCCAGTAGGCCAGCGGTCACCGGGGAGCTGTTTTTT
d_call: TRBD1; cdr3_length: 15; j_call: TRBJ1-2; v_call: TRBV4-1; clone_size: few; cdr3_aa: CASSQGTGGSYGYTF; cdr3_nt: TGCGCCAGCAGCCAAGGGACAGGGGGCAGCTATGGCTACACCTTC
d_call: TRBD1; cdr3_length: 19; j_call: TRBJ2-4; v_call: TRBV4-1; clone_size: .; cdr3_aa: CASSQGASTGGRAKNIQYF; cdr3_nt: TGCGCCAGCAGCCAAGGGGCCTCAACAGGGGGCCGGGCCAAAAACATTCAGTACTTC
d_call: TRBD2; cdr3_length: 15; j_call: TRBJ2-3; v_call: TRBV5-1; clone_size: .; cdr3_aa: CASSLRAGGPDTQYF; cdr3_nt: TGCGCCAGCAGCTTGCGAGCGGGAGGGCCAGATACGCAGTATTTT
d_call: TRBD2; cdr3_length: 15; j_call: TRBJ2-3; v_call: TRBV5-6; clone_size: .; cdr3_aa: CASSGLAGGSDTQYF; cdr3_nt: TGTGCCAGCAGCGGGCTAGCGGGGGGGTCAGATACGCAGTATTTT
d_call: TRBD1; cdr3_length: 18; j_call: TRBJ2-2; v_call: TRBV5-6; clone_size: .; cdr3_aa: CASSRYIPGQGTAGELFF; cdr3_nt: TGTGCCAGCAGCCGATACATACCGGGACAGGGTACAGCCGGGGAGCTGTTTTTT
d_call: TRBD1; cdr3_length: 15; j_call: TRBJ1-4; v_call: TRBV4-3; clone_size: once; cdr3_aa: CASSDWDREGEKLFF; cdr3_nt: TGCGCCAGCAGCGATTGGGACAGGGAGGGTGAAAAACTGTTTTTT
d_call: TRBD2; cdr3_length: 16; j_call: TRBJ2-2; v_call: TRBV5-1; clone_size: .; cdr3_aa: CASSFELAGYTGELFF; cdr3_nt: TGCGCCAGCAGCTTTGAACTAGCGGGGTACACCGGGGAGCTGTTTTTT
d_call: TRBD1; cdr3_length: 14; j_call: TRBJ1-1; v_call: TRBV6-1; clone_size: .; cdr3_aa: CASSDRTGVTEAFF; cdr3_nt: TGTGCCAGCAGTGACAGGACAGGGGTAACTGAAGCTTTCTTT
d_call: .; cdr3_length: 16; j_call: TRBJ1-4; v_call: TRBV28; clone_size: .; cdr3_aa: CASSYTYRAANEKLFF; cdr3_nt: TGTGCCAGCAGTTACACCTACAGGGCGGCTAATGAAAAACTGTTTTTT
d_call: TRBD2; cdr3_length: 15; j_call: TRBJ2-1; v_call: TRBV5-4; clone_size: .; cdr3_aa: CASSFRTSGSSEQFF; cdr3_nt: TGTGCCAGCAGCTTCCGGACTAGCGGGAGCTCTGAGCAGTTCTTC
d_call: TRBD1; cdr3_length: 14; j_call: TRBJ1-1; v_call: TRBV28; clone_size: .; cdr3_aa: CASTRQGGVREAFF; cdr3_nt: TGTGCCAGCACCAGACAGGGTGGGGTCAGGGAAGCTTTCTTT
d_call: .; cdr3_length: 18; j_call: TRBJ2-3; v_call: TRBV6-6; clone_size: .; cdr3_aa: CASSRDRLHPSSTDTQYF; cdr3_nt: TGTGCCAGCAGTCGCGACAGGTTGCACCCCTCTAGCACAGATACGCAGTATTTT
d_call: TRBD2; cdr3_length: 15; j_call: TRBJ2-1; v_call: TRBV6-6; clone_size: .; cdr3_aa: CASSSGGWAYNEQFF; cdr3_nt: TGTGCCAGCAGTTCGGGAGGTTGGGCCTACAATGAGCAGTTCTTC
d_call: .; cdr3_length: 13; j_call: TRBJ2-5; v_call: TRBV2; clone_size: once; cdr3_aa: CASSGTRQETQYF; cdr3_nt: TGTGCCAGTTCCGGGACAAGGCAAGAGACCCAGTACTTC
d_call: .; cdr3_length: 14; j_call: TRBJ1-1; v_call: TRBV11-1; clone_size: .; cdr3_aa: CASSLGQMNTEAFF; cdr3_nt: TGTGCCAGCAGCTTAGGACAGATGAACACTGAAGCTTTCTTT
d_call: .; cdr3_length: 13; j_call: TRBJ1-6; v_call: TRBV7-9; clone_size: once; cdr3_aa: CASSLGGRSPLHF; cdr3_nt: TGTGCCAGCAGCTTGGGGGGAAGGTCACCCCTCCACTTT
d_call: .; cdr3_length: 17; j_call: TRBJ1-2; v_call: TRBV18; clone_size: .; cdr3_aa: CASSPPFGRGINYGYTF; cdr3_nt: TGTGCCAGCTCGCCCCCATTCGGGAGGGGGATTAACTATGGCTACACCTTC
d_call: .; cdr3_length: 18; j_call: TRBJ1-4; v_call: TRBV28; clone_size: .; cdr3_aa: CASSLELTTGSTNEKLFF; cdr3_nt: TGTGCCAGCAGTTTAGAATTAACTACAGGGTCTACTAATGAAAAACTGTTTTTT
d_call: .; cdr3_length: 12; j_call: TRBJ1-2; v_call: TRBV28; clone_size: once; cdr3_aa: CASSSSVYGYTF; cdr3_nt: TGTGCCAGCAGTTCCAGCGTCTATGGCTACACCTTC
d_call: .; cdr3_length: 15; j_call: TRBJ1-6; v_call: TRBV6-6; clone_size: .; cdr3_aa: CASSYTGSWNSPLHF; cdr3_nt: TGTGCCAGCAGTTATACAGGGTCTTGGAATTCACCCCTCCACTTT
d_call: TRBD2; cdr3_length: 15; j_call: TRBJ2-1; v_call: TRBV11-2; clone_size: .; cdr3_aa: CASSKVDGGRNEQFF; cdr3_nt: TGTGCCAGCAGCAAAGTTGACGGGGGGAGGAATGAGCAGTTCTTC
d_call: .; cdr3_length: 17; j_call: TRBJ1-5; v_call: TRBV15; clone_size: once; cdr3_aa: CATSRETVGQKNQPQHF; cdr3_nt: TGTGCCACCAGCAGAGAAACGGTCGGACAGAAAAATCAGCCCCAGCATTTT
d_call: TRBD1; cdr3_length: 15; j_call: TRBJ1-4; v_call: TRBV5-8; clone_size: .; cdr3_aa: CASSLGDRDHEKLFF; cdr3_nt: TGTGCCAGCAGCTTAGGGGACAGGGACCATGAAAAACTGTTTTTT
d_call: TRBD2; cdr3_length: 15; j_call: TRBJ2-1; v_call: TRBV9; clone_size: .; cdr3_aa: CASSAGLAGGPSQFF; cdr3_nt: TGTGCCAGCAGCGCGGGACTAGCGGGAGGGCCCTCGCAGTTCTTC
d_call: .; cdr3_length: 13; j_call: TRBJ1-5; v_call: TRBV29-1; clone_size: .; cdr3_aa: CSVGDNTIQPQHF; cdr3_nt: TGCAGCGTCGGCGACAACACAATCCAGCCCCAGCATTTT
d_call: TRBD1; cdr3_length: 16; j_call: TRBJ1-5; v_call: TRBV28; clone_size: .; cdr3_aa: CASSRWEGTGNQPQHF; cdr3_nt: TGTGCCAGCAGTCGCTGGGAAGGGACAGGCAATCAGCCCCAGCATTTT